Following are 19 T cell receptor beta chains from one sample sequenced in a study of blood T cell repertoires in COVID-19. TCRdb's copy holds only in-frame clones and misses some; the assay was immunoSEQ multiplex PCR. The sample records fewer than 450,000 clones, 88% being singletons. What was sequenced was peripheral blood. The receptors were sampled from a woman in her 70s with COVID-19, enrolled during active disease.

This sequence joins TRBV2 and TRBJ1-2; D remains unclear. Germline CDR1 and CDR2: SNHLY and FYNNEI. The length of the CDR3 is 12 residues. V was pared by 7 bases and J by 6 bases, with 12 bases between. CDR3 residues: CASNLQIHGYTF. In nucleotides, the CDR3 is TGTGCCAGCAATTTGCAGATCCATGGCTACACCTTC.

As DNA, the CDR3 is TGTGCCAGCAGGCAGGGGGAGAACCAGCCCCAGCATTTT. As protein: CASRQGENQPQHF. This chain uses TRBV7-8 with TRBJ1-5; TRBD1 matches 7 bases. V lost 6 bases to trimming and J lost 7 bases; unmatched junction nucleotides: 6. Per the germline V gene, CDR1 is SGHVS and CDR2 is FQNEAQ. This CDR3 is built from 13 residues.

This clone was recorded at least ten times. The J gene is TRBJ1-3, the V gene TRBV7-2; 10 bases are shared with TRBD1. Germline V gene sequence: CDR1 SGHTA, CDR2 FQGNSA. V lost 5 bases to trimming and J lost 0 bases; unmatched junction nucleotides: 7. CDR3 length equals 17 residues. CDR3: CASSPGTGDVSGNTIYF. CDR3 in DNA: TGTGCCAGCAGCCCCGGGACAGGGGACGTCTCTGGAAACACCATATATTTT. The variable domain in full, with the rest retrieved from reference TRBV7-2 and TRBJ1-3, is GAGVSQSPSNKVTEKGKDVELRCDPISGHTALYWYRQSLGQGLEFLIYFQGNSAPDKSGLPSDRFSAERTGGSVSTLTIQRTQQEDSAVYLCASSPGTGDVSGNTIYFGEGSWLTVV.

The chain is built from TRBV5-6 and TRBJ2-5, with TRBD2 matching 8 bases. The germline CDR1 and CDR2 sequences are SGHDT and YYEEEE. V lost 4 bases and J lost 1; bases outside the gene matches: 6. The CDR3 runs 15 residues. CDR3 in amino acids: CASSTRTSSQETQYF. CDR3 nucleotide sequence: TGTGCCAGCAGCACTCGGACTAGCAGCCAAGAGACCCAGTACTTC.

V is TRBV5-4 and J is TRBJ2-1; a weak D match, TRBD2 (5 bases). The CDR3 has 17 amino acids. Germline V CDR1 and CDR2: SGHNT, YYREEE (reference sequence). The germline V and J ends were trimmed by 4 bases and 4 bases, with 21 bases remaining between them. CDR3 sequence reads: CASSPGGQKRLYNEQFF. In DNA form, the CDR3 reads TGTGCCAGCAGCCCAGGAGGCCAAAAGAGACTATACAATGAGCAGTTCTTC. Using reference TRBV5-4 and TRBJ2-1 for the parts outside the CDR3, the full variable domain is ETGVTQSPTHLIKTRGQQVTLRCSSQSGHNTVSWYQQALGQGPQFIFQYYREEENGRGNFPPRFSGLQFPNYSSELNVNALELDDSALYLCASSPGGQKRLYNEQFFGPGTRLTVL.

The J gene is TRBJ2-3, the V gene TRBV28, with 8 bases that match TRBD2. V lost 6 bases to trimming and J lost 0 bases; unmatched junction nucleotides: 5. CDR3 length: 15 residues. Per germline, CDR1 MDHEN and CDR2 SYDVKM. The CDR3, as DNA: TGTGCCAGCAGCGTACTAGCGGAAAGCACAGATACGCAGTATTTT. It yields the protein CASSVLAESTDTQYF.

The chain links TRBV28 to TRBJ1-2; 10 positions agree with TRBD1. CDR1 MDHEN and CDR2 SYDVKM come from the germline V gene. There are 14 residues in the CDR3. V dropped 6 bases and J dropped 6; count of bases not matched to a gene: 7. DNA for the CDR3: TGTGCCAGCAGACGGTTTGGACAGGGGGATGGCTACACCTTC. Translation: CASRRFGQGDGYTF.

In this sample, this clone turned up many times. CDR3 coding DNA: TGTGCCACCAGTGACCCCCGGACAGGGGGCGGTGAAAAACTGTTTTTT. It yields the protein CATSDPRTGGGEKLFF. The J gene is TRBJ1-4, the V gene TRBV24-1; 11 nucleotides match TRBD1. The CDR3 has 16 residues. The V gene end was trimmed by 4 bases and the J gene end by 7 bases; junction bases not matched to a gene: 7. Germline V gene data show CDR1 as KGHDR and CDR2 as SFDVKD.

The chain's CDR3 is CATSETGPGANVLTF. In DNA, the CDR3 is TGTGCCACCAGTGAGACAGGGCCTGGGGCCAACGTCCTGACTTTC. This rearrangement joins TRBV24-1 to TRBJ2-6; 7 bases are a match to TRBD1. Germline CDR1 and CDR2: KGHDR and SFDVKD. J gave up 2 bases and V 4 bases, and 1 base lay outside the gene matches. The CDR3 spans 15 residues.

This clone was recorded once. CDR3 bases: TGTGCCAGTCACGGGGGGGATTCACCCCTCCACTTT. It is translated as CASHGGDSPLHF. The V call is TRBV6-5, the J call TRBJ1-6, with a possible D match to TRBD1 (5 bases). With 9 bases removed from V and 8 bases from J, the gap between germline ends came to 11 bases. CDR3 length: 12 amino acids. Germline lookup yields CDR1 MNHEY and CDR2 SVGAGI.

This chain joins TRBV2 and TRBJ2-3; D possibly corresponds to TRBD2 (6 bases). V shed 3 bases and J shed 2 bases, with 15 bases lying between them. The CDR3 is 16 amino acids. Per the germline V gene, CDR1 is SNHLY and CDR2 is FYNNEI. The CDR3 coding sequence is TGTGCCAGCAGTGATGGAAGGAGGGTCGTCACAGATACGCAGTATTTT. Its translation: CASSDGRRVVTDTQYF.

This chain links TRBV6-5 with TRBJ1-5; tentatively, D is TRBD1 (5 bases). Germline loops: CDR1 MNHEY, CDR2 SVGAGI. V was trimmed by 6 bases and J by 7 bases, leaving 19 bases between them. This CDR3 has 15 residues. The CDR3 loop reads CASSRGTDMRQPQHF. The DNA of the CDR3 is TGTGCCAGCAGCCGCGGGACGGACATGAGGCAGCCCCAGCATTTT.

The chain employs TRBV7-2 and TRBJ2-7; no definite D call. CDR1 is SGHTA and CDR2 is FQGNSA in the germline V gene. V was trimmed by 1 base and J by 6 bases, leaving 7 bases between them. CDR3 length: 12 amino acids. The chain's CDR3 is CASSLGPLEQYF. The CDR3 DNA is TGTGCCAGCAGCTTAGGCCCACTCGAGCAGTACTTC.

J is TRBJ1-5 and V is TRBV2; maybe TRBD1 (5 bases). This CDR3 has 16 residues. The V gene's germline CDR1 is SNHLY and CDR2 FYNNEI. V dropped 2 bases and J dropped 6 bases, with 17 bases sitting between them. This chain's CDR3 is CASSERAGREIQPQHF. CDR3 coding DNA: TGTGCCAGCAGTGAACGCGCGGGACGGGAAATTCAGCCCCAGCATTTT. The full variable domain, rest sourced from reference TRBV2 and TRBJ1-5, is EPEVTQTPSHQVTQMGQEVILRCVPISNHLYFYWYRQILGQKVEFLVSFYNNEISEKSEIFDDQFSVERPDGSNFTLKIRSTKLEDSAMYFCASSERAGREIQPQHFGDGTRLSIL.

The V and J genes are TRBV10-2 and TRBJ2-3; D ambiguous. CDR1 WSHSY and CDR2 SAAADI come from the germline V gene. The CDR3 spans 14 residues. Trimming removed 0 bases at V and 0 bases at J, with 4 bases between. Written as DNA, the CDR3 is TGCGCCAGCAGTGAGTCGACAAGCACAGATACGCAGTATTTT. It encodes CASSESTSTDTQYF.

This sequence joins TRBV4-1 and TRBJ2-3; 7 positions agree with TRBD1. Germline lookup yields CDR1 MGHRA and CDR2 YSYEKL. The CDR3 consists of 15 residues. V shed 4 bases and J 2 bases; nucleotides not matched to a gene: 6. The CDR3 DNA is TGCGCCAGCAGCCTCCTGAGGGGGCCCACAGATACGCAGTATTTT. Its protein is CASSLLRGPTDTQYF.

The chain recombines TRBV18 with TRBJ2-1; D possibly corresponds to TRBD2 (6 bases). The CDR3 contains 15 residues. CDR1 and CDR2 (germline): KGHSH, LQKENI. Trimming took 0 bases from V and 6 from J, leaving 12 bases between them. In DNA form, the CDR3 reads TGTGCCAGCTCACCACCGACTAGGGGTCTCAATGAGCAGTTCTTC. Translation: CASSPPTRGLNEQFF.

The chain links TRBV5-1 to TRBJ1-5, with 8 positions matching TRBD1. Trimming took 4 bases from V and 5 from J; bases not matched to a gene: 11. Germline-derived CDR1 and CDR2 are SGHRS and YFSETQ. The CDR3 totals 16 residues. The CDR3 is CASSRDPTGEDQPQHF. The CDR3 coding sequence is TGCGCCAGCAGCCGCGACCCGACAGGGGAGGATCAGCCCCAGCATTTT. The whole variable domain, remainder taken from reference TRBV5-1 and TRBJ1-5, is KAGVTQTPRYLIKTRGQQVTLSCSPISGHRSVSWYQQTPGQGLQFLFEYFSETQRNKGNFPGRFSGRQFSNSRSEMNVSTLELGDSALYLCASSRDPTGEDQPQHFGDGTRLSIL.

The J gene is TRBJ2-1, the V gene TRBV6-5, with 8 bases fitting TRBD1. V shed 6 bases, J shed 6 bases, and the junction held 4 bases outside the gene matches. Germline assignment: CDR1 MNHEY and CDR2 SVGAGI. This CDR3 has 13 amino acids. In nucleotides, the CDR3 is TGTGCCAGCAGCCGCACAGGGGGCAATGAGCAGTTCTTC. Amino acids: CASSRTGGNEQFF.